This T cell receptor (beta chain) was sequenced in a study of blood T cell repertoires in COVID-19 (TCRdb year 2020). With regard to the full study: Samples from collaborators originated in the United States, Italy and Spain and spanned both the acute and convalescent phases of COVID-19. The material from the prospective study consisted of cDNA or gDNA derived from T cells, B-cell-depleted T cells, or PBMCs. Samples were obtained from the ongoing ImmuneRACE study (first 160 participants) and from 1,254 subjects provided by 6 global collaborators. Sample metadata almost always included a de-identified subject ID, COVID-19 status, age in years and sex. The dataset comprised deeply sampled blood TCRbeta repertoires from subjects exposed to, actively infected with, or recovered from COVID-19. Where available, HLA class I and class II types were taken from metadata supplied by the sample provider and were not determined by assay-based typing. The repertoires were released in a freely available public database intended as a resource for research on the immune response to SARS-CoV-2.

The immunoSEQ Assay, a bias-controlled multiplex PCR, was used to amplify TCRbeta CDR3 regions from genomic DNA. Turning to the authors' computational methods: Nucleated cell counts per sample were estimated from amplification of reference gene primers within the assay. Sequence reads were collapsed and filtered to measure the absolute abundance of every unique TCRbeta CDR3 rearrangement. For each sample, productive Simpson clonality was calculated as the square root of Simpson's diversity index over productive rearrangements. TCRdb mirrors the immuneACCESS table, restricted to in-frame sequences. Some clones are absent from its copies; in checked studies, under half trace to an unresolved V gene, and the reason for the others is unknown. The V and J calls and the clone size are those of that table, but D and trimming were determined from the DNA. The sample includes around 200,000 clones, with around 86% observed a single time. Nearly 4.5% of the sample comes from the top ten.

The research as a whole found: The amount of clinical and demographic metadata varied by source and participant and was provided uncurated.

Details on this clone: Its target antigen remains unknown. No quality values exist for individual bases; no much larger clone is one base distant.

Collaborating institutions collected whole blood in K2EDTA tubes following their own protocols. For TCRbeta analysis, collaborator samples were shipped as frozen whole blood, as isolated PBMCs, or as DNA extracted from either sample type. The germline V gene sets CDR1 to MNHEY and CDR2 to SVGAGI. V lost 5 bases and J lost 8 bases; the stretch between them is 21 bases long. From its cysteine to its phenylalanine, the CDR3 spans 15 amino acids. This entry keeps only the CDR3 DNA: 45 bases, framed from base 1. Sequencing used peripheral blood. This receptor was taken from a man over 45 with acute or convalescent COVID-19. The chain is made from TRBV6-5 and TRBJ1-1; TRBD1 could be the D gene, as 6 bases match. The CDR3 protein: CASSPPTGSPGEAFF. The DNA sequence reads TGTGCCAGCAGTCCCCCTACAGGGAGCCCTGGCGAAGCTTTCTTT.